This entry lists 9 T cell receptor beta chains sequenced from one sample in a study of CD4+ T cells in melanoma. The table came from immunoSEQ multiplex PCR; TCRdb's copy has only in-frame clones and leaves some out. The sample lists about 140,000 clones, about nine tenths occurring once. These receptors all stem from a human donor with melanoma.

The chain links TRBV29-1 to TRBJ1-1, with 7 bases lining up with TRBD1. CDR1 SQVTM and CDR2 ANQGSEA come from the germline V gene. The CDR3 extends over 13 amino acids. The V and J ends lost 7 bases and 4 bases, in that order; junction bases with no gene match: 9. The CDR3 protein is CSALDRTPTEAFF. Written as DNA, the CDR3 is TGCAGCGCCTTGGACAGGACGCCCACTGAAGCTTTCTTT.

The genes are TRBV7-9 and TRBJ1-3; 7 positions match TRBD1. This CDR3 has 14 residues. With 1 base clipped from V and 8 bases from J, the junction kept 5 bases outside the gene matches. Germline V gives CDR1 SEHNR, CDR2 FQNEAQ (reference sequence). The CDR3 protein is CASSLVPRGDTIYF. CDR3 nucleotides: TGTGCCAGCAGCTTAGTGCCCAGGGGGGACACCATATATTTT.

The chain couples TRBV5-1 to TRBJ1-1; TRBD1 is a possible D gene (5 bases). Trimming shortened V by 3 bases and J by 0 bases, and 12 bases separated the two germline ends. There are 15 residues in the CDR3. Germline V lookup: CDR1 SGHRS, CDR2 YFSETQ. Written as DNA, the CDR3 is TGCGCCAGCAGCTGGGGACGGCCAATGAACACTGAAGCTTTCTTT. It codes for CASSWGRPMNTEAFF.

This chain links TRBV9 with TRBJ1-3; D uncertain. CDR1 is SGDLS, CDR2 YYNGEE, per germline. The CDR3 has 14 residues. Trimming took off 5 bases at V and 4 bases at J, with 13 bases between the two ends. The CDR3 reads CASRPHEGGNTIYF. CDR3 sequence (DNA): TGTGCCAGCAGACCACATGAGGGAGGAAACACCATATATTTT.

With regard to this clone: At one boundary the junction diverges from the germline segment, which might be a read error. This chain uses TRBV14 with TRBJ2-7; 8 nucleotides align to TRBD1. The CDR3 is made up of 15 amino acids. Germline loops: CDR1 SGHDN, CDR2 FVKESK. The CDR3 nucleotides are TGTGCCAGCAGCAAAGACAGGGGAAGGTCCTACGAGCAGTACTTC. It codes for CASSKDRGRSYEQYF. The full variable domain, in which reference TRBV14 and TRBJ2-7 provide the parts outside the CDR3, is EAGVTQFPSHSVIEKGQTVTLRCDPISGHDNLYWYRRVMGKEIKFLLHFVKESKQDESGMPNNRFLAERTGGTYSTLKVQPAELEDSGVYFCASSKDRGRSYEQYFGPGTRLTVT.

The V call is TRBV7-8, the J call TRBJ2-6, with D perhaps TRBD1 (5 bases). The germline V gene encodes CDR1 SGHVS and CDR2 FQNEAQ. Trimming removed 5 bases at V and 4 bases at J, with 15 bases between. CDR3 length: 16 amino acids. In DNA, the CDR3 is TGTGCCAGCAGCGCCGAAGGGGTAAGAGGGGCCAACGTCCTGACTTTC. Its protein product is CASSAEGVRGANVLTF.

The V gene is TRBV5-1, the J gene TRBJ2-3, with TRBD2 identical over 8 bases. Looked up from germline, CDR1 is SGHRS and CDR2 is YFSETQ. Germline trimming cut 2 bases from V and 2 bases from J; bases unmatched to any gene: 4. This CDR3 contains 15 residues. CDR3 DNA: TGCGCCAGCAGCTTTCCGGGGGGGATCACAGATACGCAGTATTTT. It is translated as CASSFPGGITDTQYF.

V and J are TRBV14 and TRBJ1-3; D ambiguous. The CDR3 covers 14 residues. The V gene lost 1 base and the J gene lost 6 bases, with 10 bases spanning the gap. Germline V lookup: CDR1 SGHDN, CDR2 FVKESK. CDR3 loop: CASSQAAGVNTIYF. CDR3 in DNA: TGTGCCAGCAGCCAAGCGGCAGGCGTAAACACCATATATTTT.

This clone was detected only a few times. The genes are TRBV10-2 and TRBJ1-2; TRBD1 matches 7 bases. Germline-derived CDR1 and CDR2 are WSHSY and SAAADI. Germline trimming cut 4 bases from V and 8 bases from J; bases unmatched to any gene: 7. The CDR3 spans 13 residues. CDR3 in amino acids: CASSVDRAEGYTF. The CDR3 nucleotides are TGCGCCAGCAGTGTAGACAGGGCGGAGGGCTACACCTTC.